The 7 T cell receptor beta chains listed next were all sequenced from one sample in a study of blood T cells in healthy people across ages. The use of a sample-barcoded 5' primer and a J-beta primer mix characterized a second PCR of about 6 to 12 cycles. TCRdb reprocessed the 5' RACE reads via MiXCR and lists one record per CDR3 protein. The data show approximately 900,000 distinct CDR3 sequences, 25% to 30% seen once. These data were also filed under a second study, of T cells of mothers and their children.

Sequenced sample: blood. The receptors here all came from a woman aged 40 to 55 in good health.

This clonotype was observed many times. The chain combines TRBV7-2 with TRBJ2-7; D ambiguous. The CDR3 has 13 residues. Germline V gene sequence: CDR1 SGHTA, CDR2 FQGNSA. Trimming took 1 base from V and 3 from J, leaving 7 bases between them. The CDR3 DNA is TGTGCCAGCAGCTTAGACGGATTCTACGAGCAGTACTTC. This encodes CASSLDGFYEQYF.

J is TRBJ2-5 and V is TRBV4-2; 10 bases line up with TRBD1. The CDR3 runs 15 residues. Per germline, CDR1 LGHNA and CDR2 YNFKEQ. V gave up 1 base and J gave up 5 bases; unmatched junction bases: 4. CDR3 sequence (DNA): TGTGCCAGCAGCCAAGTGGGACAGGGGAAGGAGACCCAGTACTTC. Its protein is CASSQVGQGKETQYF.

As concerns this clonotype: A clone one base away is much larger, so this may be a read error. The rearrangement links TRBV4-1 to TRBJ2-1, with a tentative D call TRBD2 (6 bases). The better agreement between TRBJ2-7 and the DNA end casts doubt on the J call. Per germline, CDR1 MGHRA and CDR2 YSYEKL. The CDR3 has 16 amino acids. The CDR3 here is CASSLTIADFSHEQYF. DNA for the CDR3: TGCGCCAGCAGCCTGACTATAGCGGACTTCTCCCACGAGCAGTACTTC.

The CDR3 reads CASSSTLDRGYPEAFF. CDR3 in DNA: TGTGCCAGCTCATCGACACTGGACAGGGGATATCCTGAAGCTTTCTTT. The rearrangement joins TRBV18 to TRBJ1-1; 9 nucleotides agree with TRBD1. Trimming at V came to 5 bases and at J to 6 bases, leaving 13 bases not matched to a gene. The CDR3 spans 16 residues. CDR1 and CDR2 (germline): KGHSH, LQKENI.

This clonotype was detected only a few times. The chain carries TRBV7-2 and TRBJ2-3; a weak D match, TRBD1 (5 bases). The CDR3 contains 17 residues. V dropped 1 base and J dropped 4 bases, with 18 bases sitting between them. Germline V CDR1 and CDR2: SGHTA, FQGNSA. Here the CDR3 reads CASSLEMGHWIADTQYF. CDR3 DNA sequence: TGTGCCAGCAGCTTAGAGATGGGGCATTGGATCGCAGATACGCAGTATTTT.

The CDR3 here is CASSQRGSSTDTQYF. The CDR3 DNA is TGCGCCAGCAGCCAGAGGGGCTCTAGCACAGATACGCAGTATTTT. The V call is TRBV4-1, the J call TRBJ2-3; the D gene could be TRBD1 or TRBD2 (5 bases each). Germline V gene sequence: CDR1 MGHRA, CDR2 YSYEKL. Trimming took 3 bases from V and 0 from J, leaving 10 bases between them. This CDR3 contains 15 residues.

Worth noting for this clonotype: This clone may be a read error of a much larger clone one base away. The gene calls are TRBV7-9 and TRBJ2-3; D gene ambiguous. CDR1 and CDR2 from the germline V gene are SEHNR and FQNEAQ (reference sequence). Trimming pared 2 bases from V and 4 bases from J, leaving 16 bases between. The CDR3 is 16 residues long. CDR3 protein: CASSLRGPGYADTQYF. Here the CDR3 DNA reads TGTGCCAGCAGCTTACGAGGCCCCGGATACGCAGATACGCAGTATTTT. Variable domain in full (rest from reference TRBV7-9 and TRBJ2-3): DTGVSQNPRHKITKRGQNVTFRCDPISEHNRLYWYRQTLGQGPEFLTYFQNEAQLEKSRLLSDRFSAERPKGSFSTLEIQRTEQGDSAMYLCASSLRGPGYADTQYFGPGTRLTVL.